This section outlines one TCR beta chain sequence together with its context. Its antigen remains unidentified. The data stem from a study of T cells in Graves' hyperthyroidism and ophthalmopathy. At the level of the study: At initial diagnosis, before any treatment had begun, peripheral blood was obtained.

Study-wide findings and caveats: Before onset, by a median of approximately 6.8 months, the model predicted ophthalmopathy. Most clonotypes that expanded in the thyroid above 0.001 also showed up in blood.

RNA transcripts served as the template for amplifying TCR beta CDR3 regions. TCR CDR3 underwent first-round RT-PCR with the HTBI primer set. TCRdb reanalysed the multiplex PCR reads using MiXCR and keeps one entry per CDR3 protein. Counted here are about 37,000 distinct CDR3 sequences, 40% to 60% occurring once; the ten biggest clones make up roughly a sixth. This receptor was identified in a man aged 35-49 years with Graves' ophthalmopathy. Input material: blood.

In nucleotides, the CDR3 is TGTGCCAGCAGTGCTATATCCCCCCAGGGGGCATTCTATGGCTACACCTTC. Protein product: CASSAISPQGAFYGYTF. This chain connects TRBV25-1 to TRBJ1-2; 8 bases are shared with TRBD1. The CDR3 has 17 amino acids. Looked up from germline, CDR1 is MGHDK and CDR2 is SYGVNS. V lost 4 bases, J lost 4 bases, and 14 bases stayed unmatched.